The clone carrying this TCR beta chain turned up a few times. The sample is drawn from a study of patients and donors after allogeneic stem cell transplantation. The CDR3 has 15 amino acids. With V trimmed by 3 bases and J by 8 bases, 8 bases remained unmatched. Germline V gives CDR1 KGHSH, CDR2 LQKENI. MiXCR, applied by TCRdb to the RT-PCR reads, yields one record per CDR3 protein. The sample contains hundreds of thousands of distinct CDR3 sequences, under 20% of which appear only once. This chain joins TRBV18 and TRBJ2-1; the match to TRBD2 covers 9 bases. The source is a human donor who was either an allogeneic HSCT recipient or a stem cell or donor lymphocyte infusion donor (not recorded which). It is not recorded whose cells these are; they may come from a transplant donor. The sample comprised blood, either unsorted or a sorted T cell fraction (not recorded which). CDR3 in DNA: TGTGCCAGCTCACCTAGGAAGGGACTAGCTTATGAGCAGTTCTTC. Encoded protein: CASSPRKGLAYEQFF.